The rows below give T cell receptor beta chains drawn from one sample of a study of tumor-infiltrating lymphocytes in oesophageal squamous cell carcinoma. TCRdb called the PCR reads again in MiXCR, with one record for every CDR3 protein. The sample consists of more than 9,500 distinct CDR3 sequences, 50% to 60% of them appearing once. The specimen sequenced was esophageal tumor tissue. The receptor set was obtained from a female donor with esophageal squamous cell carcinoma. CDR3s include the opening cysteine and the closing phenylalanine or tryptophan. A D gene is named only where the DNA matches it firmly. The listing skips clone size in some rows; elsewhere it reads once, few, many or a size class.

J,D,length,size,V,CDR3,DNA
TRBJ1-2,-,12,once,TRBV7-4,CASSRENYGYTF,TGTGCCAGCAGTAGGGAGAACTATGGCTACACCTTC
TRBJ2-5,-,13,-,TRBV7-2,CASSLNRLGEQYF,TGTGCCAGCAGCCTAAACCGCCTCGGTGAGCAGTACTTC
TRBJ2-3,-,13,-,TRBV5-5,CASSLEVRVTQYF,TGTGCCAGCAGCTTGGAAGTTCGCGTTACGCAGTATTTT
TRBJ2-7,-,13,-,TRBV18,CASSPALAYEQYF,TGTGCCAGCTCGCCCGCGCTGGCCTACGAGCAGTACTTC
TRBJ2-1,-,16,once,TRBV7-9,CASSPIIGRNHYEQFF,TGTGCCAGCAGCCCCATTATAGGGAGGAATCACTATGAGCAGTTCTTC
TRBJ1-2,-,12,many,TRBV5-5,CASSSTVYGYTF,TGTGCCAGCAGCTCGACAGTTTATGGCTACACCTTC
TRBJ2-3,-,14,-,TRBV7-6,CASSFTASTDTQYF,TGTGCCAGCAGCTTTACAGCTAGCACAGATACGCAGTATTTT
TRBJ2-3,-,13,few,TRBV7-2,CASSLGTADTQYF,TGTGCCAGCAGCTTGGGGACGGCAGATACGCAGTATTTT
TRBJ1-5,TRBD1,13,-,TRBV10-3,CAITPDRNQPQHF,TGTGCCATCACCCCGGACAGGAATCAGCCCCAGCATTTT
TRBJ2-5,-,13,few,TRBV10-2,CASSDRGRETQYF,TGCGCCAGCAGTGACAGGGGCCGGGAGACCCAGTACTTC
TRBJ2-7,-,16,-,TRBV7-5,CISVPAADGQACEQYF,-
TRBJ2-3,-,13,-,TRBV7-3,CASSFDTMATQYF,TGTGCCAGCAGCTTCGACACTATGGCTACGCAGTATTTT